This TCR beta chain was obtained from a study of blood T cell repertoires in COVID-19. Germline V gives CDR1 MGHDK, CDR2 SYGVNS. The V and J ends lost 6 bases and 2 bases respectively, with 19 bases between them. The CDR3 covers 16 residues. Generated by immunoSEQ multiplex PCR, the TCRdb table keeps only in-frame clones and is missing some. This repertoire shows roughly 280,000 clones, 86% found once; its top ten account for about 8.6%. This clonotype was obtained from a middle-aged man with active or convalescent COVID-19. Specimen: peripheral blood. This chain connects TRBV25-1 to TRBJ2-5, with D possibly being TRBD1 (5 bases). CDR3: CASSQTKGQIQETQYF. The CDR3 bases are TGTGCCAGCAGCCAAACCAAGGGGCAGATTCAAGAGACCCAGTACTTC.